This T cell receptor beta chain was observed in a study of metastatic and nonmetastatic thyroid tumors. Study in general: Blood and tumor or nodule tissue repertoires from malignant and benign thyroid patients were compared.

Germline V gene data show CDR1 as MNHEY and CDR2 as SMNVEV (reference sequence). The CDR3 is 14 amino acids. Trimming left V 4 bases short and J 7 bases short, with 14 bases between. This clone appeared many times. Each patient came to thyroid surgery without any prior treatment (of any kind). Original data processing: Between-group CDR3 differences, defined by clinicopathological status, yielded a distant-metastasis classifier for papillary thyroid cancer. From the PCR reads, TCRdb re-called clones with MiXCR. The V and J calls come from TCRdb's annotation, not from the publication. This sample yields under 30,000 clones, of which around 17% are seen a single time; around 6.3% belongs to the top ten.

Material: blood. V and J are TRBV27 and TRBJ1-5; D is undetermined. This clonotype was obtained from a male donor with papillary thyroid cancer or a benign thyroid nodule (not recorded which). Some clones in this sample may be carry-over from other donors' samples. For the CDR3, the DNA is TGTGCCAGCAGTTCAGGTCTGGGGATGCAGCCCCAGCATTTT. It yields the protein CASSSGLGMQPQHF.